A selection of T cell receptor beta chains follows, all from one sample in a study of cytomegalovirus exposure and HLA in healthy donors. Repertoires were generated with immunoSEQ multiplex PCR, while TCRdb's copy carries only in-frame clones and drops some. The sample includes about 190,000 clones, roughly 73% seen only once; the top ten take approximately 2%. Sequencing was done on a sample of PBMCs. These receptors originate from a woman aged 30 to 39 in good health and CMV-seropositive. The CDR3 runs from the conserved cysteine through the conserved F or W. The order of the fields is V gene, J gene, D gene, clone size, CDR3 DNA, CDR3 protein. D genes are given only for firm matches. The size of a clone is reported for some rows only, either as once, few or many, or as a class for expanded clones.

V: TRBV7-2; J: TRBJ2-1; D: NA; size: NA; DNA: TGTGCCAGCAGCTTCCGGCAGGGGGGATCCTACAATGAGCAGTTCTTC; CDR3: CASSFRQGGSYNEQFF
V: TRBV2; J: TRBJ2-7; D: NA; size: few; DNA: TGTGCATTCGAGACAGCAGTAGGCTTC; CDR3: CAFETAVGF
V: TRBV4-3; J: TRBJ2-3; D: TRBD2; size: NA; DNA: TGCGCCAGCAGCCAAGATCTTGTCAGCGGGGGAGATACGCAGTATTTT; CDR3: CASSQDLVSGGDTQYF
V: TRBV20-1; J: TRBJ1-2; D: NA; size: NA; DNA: TGCAGTGTCCAGGGTTCCTATGGCTACACCTTC; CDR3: CSVQGSYGYTF
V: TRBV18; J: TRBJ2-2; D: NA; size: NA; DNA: TGTGCCAGCTCACTTCAGGGTCGGGCCGGGGAGCTGTTTTTT; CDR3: CASSLQGRAGELFF
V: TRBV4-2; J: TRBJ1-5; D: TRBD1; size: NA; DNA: TGTGCCAGCAGCCAACGTCCCGGGACAGGGTATCCCCAGCATTTT; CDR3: CASSQRPGTGYPQHF
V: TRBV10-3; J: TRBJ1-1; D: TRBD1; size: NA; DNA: TGTGCCATCAGTGCCCGACAGGGCCCCGACACTGAAGCTTTCTTT; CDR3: CAISARQGPDTEAFF
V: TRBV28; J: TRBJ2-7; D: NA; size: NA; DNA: TGTGCCAGCAGTTTGGGCCCGACCTACGAGCAGTACTTC; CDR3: CASSLGPTYEQYF
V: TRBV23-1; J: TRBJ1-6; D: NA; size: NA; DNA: TGCGCCAGCAGTCAATCGGGAGCGGCGGGTAATTCACCCCTCCACTTT; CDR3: CASSQSGAAGNSPLHF
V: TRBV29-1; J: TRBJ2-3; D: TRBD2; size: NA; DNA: TGCAGCGTTGAAACCTCTAGCGGGACAGATACGCAGTATTTT; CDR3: CSVETSSGTDTQYF
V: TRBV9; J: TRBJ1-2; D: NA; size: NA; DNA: TGTGCCAGCAGCGTAGGGCAGGCCGTCTATGGCTACACCTTC; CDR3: CASSVGQAVYGYTF
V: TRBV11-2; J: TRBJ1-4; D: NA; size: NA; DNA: TGTGCCAGCGGGCTAAGCCGTAATGAAAAACTGTTTTTT; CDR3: CASGLSRNEKLFF
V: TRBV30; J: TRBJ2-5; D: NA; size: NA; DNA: TGTGCCTGGAGTATTGCGGACCAAGAGACCCAGTACTTC; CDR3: CAWSIADQETQYF
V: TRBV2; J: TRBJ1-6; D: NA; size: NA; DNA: TGTGCCAGCAGTGAAGACACCGAATACCCCCTCCACTTT; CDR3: CASSEDTEYPLHF
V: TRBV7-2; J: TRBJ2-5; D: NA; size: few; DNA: TGTGCCAGCAGCCCCATTAGAGGAGAGACCCAGTACTTC; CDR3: CASSPIRGETQYF
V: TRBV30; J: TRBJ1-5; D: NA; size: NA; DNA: TGTGCCTGGGGGGGGTCGCATCAGCCCCAGCATTTT; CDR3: CAWGGSHQPQHF
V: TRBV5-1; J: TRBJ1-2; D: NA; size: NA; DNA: TGCGCCAGCAGCTTGGGGGGCCCCTCGTCAGGCTACACCTTC; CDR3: CASSLGGPSSGYTF